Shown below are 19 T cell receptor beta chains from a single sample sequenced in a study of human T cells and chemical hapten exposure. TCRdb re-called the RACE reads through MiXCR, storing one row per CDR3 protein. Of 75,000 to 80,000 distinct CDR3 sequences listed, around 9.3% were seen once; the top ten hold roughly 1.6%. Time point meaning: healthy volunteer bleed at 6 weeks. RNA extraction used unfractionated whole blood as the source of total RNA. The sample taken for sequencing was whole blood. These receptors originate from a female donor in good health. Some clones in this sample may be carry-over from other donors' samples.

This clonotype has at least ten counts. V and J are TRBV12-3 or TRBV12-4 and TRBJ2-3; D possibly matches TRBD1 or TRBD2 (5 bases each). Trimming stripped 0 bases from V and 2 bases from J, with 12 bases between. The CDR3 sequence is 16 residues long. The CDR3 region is CASSLASGRNTDTQYF. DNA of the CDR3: TGTGCCAGCAGTTTAGCGTCGGGACGGAACACAGATACGCAGTATTTT.

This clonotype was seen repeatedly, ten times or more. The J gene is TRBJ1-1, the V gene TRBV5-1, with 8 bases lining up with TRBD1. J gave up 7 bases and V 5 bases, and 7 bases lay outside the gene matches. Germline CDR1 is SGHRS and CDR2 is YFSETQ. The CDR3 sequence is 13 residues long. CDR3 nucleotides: TGCGCCAGCAGTAGGACAGGGACCATTGAAGCTTTCTTT. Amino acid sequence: CASSRTGTIEAFF. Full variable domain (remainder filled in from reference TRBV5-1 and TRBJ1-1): KAGVTQTPRYLIKTRGQQVTLSCSPISGHRSVSWYQQTPGQGLQFLFEYFSETQRNKGNFPGRFSGRQFSNSRSEMNVSTLELGDSALYLCASSRTGTIEAFFGQGTRLTVV.

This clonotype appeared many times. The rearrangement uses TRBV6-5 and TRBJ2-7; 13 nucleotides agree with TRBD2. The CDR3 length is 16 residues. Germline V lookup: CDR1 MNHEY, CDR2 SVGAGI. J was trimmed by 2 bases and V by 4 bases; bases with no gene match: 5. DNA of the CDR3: TGTGCCAGCAGTTTCCGGACTAGCGGGGGTCCCTACGAGCAGTACTTC. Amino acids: CASSFRTSGGPYEQYF.

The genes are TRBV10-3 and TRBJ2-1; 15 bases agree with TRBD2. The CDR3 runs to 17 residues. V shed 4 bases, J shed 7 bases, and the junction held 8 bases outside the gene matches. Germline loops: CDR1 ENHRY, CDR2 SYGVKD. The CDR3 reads CAISGTSGGATGNEQFF. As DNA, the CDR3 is TGTGCCATCAGTGGGACTAGCGGGGGGGCCACGGGAAATGAGCAGTTCTTC.

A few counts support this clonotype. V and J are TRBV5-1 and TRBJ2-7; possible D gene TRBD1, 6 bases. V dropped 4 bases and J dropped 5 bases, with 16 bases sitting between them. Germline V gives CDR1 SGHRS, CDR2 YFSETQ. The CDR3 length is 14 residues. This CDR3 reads CASSKGDITDEQYF. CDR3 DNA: TGCGCCAGCAGCAAGGGGGATATCACCGACGAGCAGTACTTC.

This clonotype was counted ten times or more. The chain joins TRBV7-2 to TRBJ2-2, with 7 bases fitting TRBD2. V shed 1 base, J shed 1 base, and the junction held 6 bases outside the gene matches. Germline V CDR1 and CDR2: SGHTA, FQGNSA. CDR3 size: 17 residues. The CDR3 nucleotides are TGTGCCAGCAGCTTAGATTTTGCGGGGGTGAACACCGGGGAGCTGTTTTTT. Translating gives CASSLDFAGVNTGELFF.

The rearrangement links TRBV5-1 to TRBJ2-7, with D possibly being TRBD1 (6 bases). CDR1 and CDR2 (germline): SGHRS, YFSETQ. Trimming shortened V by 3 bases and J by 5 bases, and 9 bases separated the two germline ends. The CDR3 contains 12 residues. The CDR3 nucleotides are TGCGCCAGCAGCTCCCAGGGGAACGAGCAGTACTTC. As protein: CASSSQGNEQYF.

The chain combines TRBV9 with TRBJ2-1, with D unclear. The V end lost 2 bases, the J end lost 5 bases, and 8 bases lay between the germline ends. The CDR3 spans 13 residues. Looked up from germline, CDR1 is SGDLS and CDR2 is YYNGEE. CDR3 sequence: CASSVRSHNEQFF. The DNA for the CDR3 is TGTGCCAGCAGCGTTCGATCGCACAATGAGCAGTTCTTC.

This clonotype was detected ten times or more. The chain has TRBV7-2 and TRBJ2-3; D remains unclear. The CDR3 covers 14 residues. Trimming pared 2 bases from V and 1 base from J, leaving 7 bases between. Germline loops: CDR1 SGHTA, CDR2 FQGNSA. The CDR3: CASSLFVGTDTQYF. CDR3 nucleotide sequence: TGTGCCAGCAGCTTATTTGTGGGCACAGATACGCAGTATTTT.

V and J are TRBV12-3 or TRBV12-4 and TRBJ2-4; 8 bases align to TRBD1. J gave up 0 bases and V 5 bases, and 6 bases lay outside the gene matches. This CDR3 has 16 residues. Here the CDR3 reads CASSPQGEIAKNIQYF. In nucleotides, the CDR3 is TGTGCCAGCAGTCCACAGGGGGAGATAGCCAAAAACATTCAGTACTTC.

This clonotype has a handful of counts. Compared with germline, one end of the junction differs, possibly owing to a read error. The CDR3 loop is CASSPPITDTQYF. The CDR3 nucleotides read TGTGCCAGCTCTCCACCTATCACAGATACGCAGTATTTT. The chain employs TRBV18 and TRBJ2-3; D gene uncertain. Germline assignment: CDR1 KGHSH and CDR2 LQKENI. This CDR3 region has 13 residues.

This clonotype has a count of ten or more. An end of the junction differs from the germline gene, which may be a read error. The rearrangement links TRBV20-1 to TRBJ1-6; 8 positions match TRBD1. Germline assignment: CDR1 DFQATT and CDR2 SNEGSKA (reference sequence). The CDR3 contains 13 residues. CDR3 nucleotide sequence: TGCAGCGCTAGGACAGGGCTTAATTCACCCCTCCACTTT. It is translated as CSARTGLNSPLHF.

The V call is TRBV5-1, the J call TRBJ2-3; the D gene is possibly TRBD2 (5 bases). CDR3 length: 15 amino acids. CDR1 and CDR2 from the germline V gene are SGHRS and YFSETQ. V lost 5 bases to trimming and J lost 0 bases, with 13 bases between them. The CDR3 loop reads CASRRIGISTDTQYF. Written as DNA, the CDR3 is TGCGCCAGCAGGAGGATCGGGATTAGCACAGATACGCAGTATTTT. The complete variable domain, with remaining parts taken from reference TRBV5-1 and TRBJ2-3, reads KAGVTQTPRYLIKTRGQQVTLSCSPISGHRSVSWYQQTPGQGLQFLFEYFSETQRNKGNFPGRFSGRQFSNSRSEMNVSTLELGDSALYLCASRRIGISTDTQYFGPGTRLTVL.

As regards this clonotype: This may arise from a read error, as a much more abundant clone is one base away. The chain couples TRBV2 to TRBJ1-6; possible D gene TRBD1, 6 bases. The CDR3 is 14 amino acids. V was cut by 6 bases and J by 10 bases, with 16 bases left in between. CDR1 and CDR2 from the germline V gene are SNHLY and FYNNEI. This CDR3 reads CASSAPRTVSPLHF. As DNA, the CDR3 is TGTGCCAGCAGCGCTCCTAGGACAGTGTCACCCCTCCACTTT.

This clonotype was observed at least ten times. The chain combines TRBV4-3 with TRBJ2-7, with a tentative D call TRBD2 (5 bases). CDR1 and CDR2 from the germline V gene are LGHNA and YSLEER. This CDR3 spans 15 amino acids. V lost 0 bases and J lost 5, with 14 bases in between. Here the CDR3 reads CASSQDRESLHEQYF. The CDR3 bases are TGCGCCAGCAGCCAAGATCGGGAAAGCCTGCACGAGCAGTACTTC.

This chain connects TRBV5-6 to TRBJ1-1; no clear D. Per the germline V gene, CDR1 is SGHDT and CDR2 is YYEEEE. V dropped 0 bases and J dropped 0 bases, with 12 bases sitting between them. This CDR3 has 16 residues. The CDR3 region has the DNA TGTGCCAGCAGCTTGGCTGGAACTTCTTTGAACACTGAAGCTTTCTTT. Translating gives CASSLAGTSLNTEAFF.

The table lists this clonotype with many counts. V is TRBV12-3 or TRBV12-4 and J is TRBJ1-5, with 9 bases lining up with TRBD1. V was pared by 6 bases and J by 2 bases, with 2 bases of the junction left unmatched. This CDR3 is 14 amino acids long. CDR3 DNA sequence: TGTGCCAGCAGCAGGACAGGGGGCAATCAGCCCCAGCATTTT. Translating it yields CASSRTGGNQPQHF.

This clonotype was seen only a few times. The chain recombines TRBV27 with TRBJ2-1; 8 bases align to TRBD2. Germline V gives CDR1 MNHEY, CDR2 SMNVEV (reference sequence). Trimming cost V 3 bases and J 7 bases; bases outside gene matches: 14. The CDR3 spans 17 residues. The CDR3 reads CASSFITAGGLGNEQFF. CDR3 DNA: TGTGCCAGCAGTTTTATAACCGCGGGGGGACTTGGGAATGAGCAGTTCTTC.

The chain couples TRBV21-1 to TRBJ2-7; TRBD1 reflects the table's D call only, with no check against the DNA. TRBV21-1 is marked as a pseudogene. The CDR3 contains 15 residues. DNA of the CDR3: TGTGCCAGCAGCAAAGAGGGGGGCTCGGAGTGCGAGCAGTACTTC. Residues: CASSKEGGSECEQYF.